These 19 T cell receptor beta chains originate from one sample sequenced in a study of naive and memory T cell subsets. The beta constant-region primer was an equimolar mix of two oligonucleotides covering TRBC1 and TRBC2. Nested alpha and beta constant-region primers with the SP2 primer drove four PCR rounds on ligated cDNA. TCRdb independently ran MiXCR on the UMI-ligation and nested PCR reads; one entry per CDR3 protein. The profile shows 95,000 to 150,000 distinct CDR3 sequences, approximately 37% of them singletons. What was sequenced was central memory CD4+ T cells from blood. Every receptor here comes from a human donor in good health.

The rearrangement links TRBV11-2 to TRBJ1-6; possibly TRBD1 for D (6 bases). This CDR3 spans 15 amino acids. The germline CDR1 and CDR2 sequences are SGHAT and FQNNGV. The V end was cut by 3 bases, the J end by 5 bases, with 11 bases between. The CDR3 sequence is CASSFLRGDNSPLHF. The CDR3 DNA sequence: TGTGCCAGCAGCTTCCTCAGGGGCGATAATTCACCCCTCCACTTT.

The J gene is TRBJ2-5, the V gene TRBV28; unclear D gene. Germline CDR1 MDHEN, CDR2 SYDVKM. The V and J ends lost 2 bases and 5 bases respectively, with 9 bases between them. The CDR3 is 13 amino acids. The CDR3 sequence is CASSLRVRETQYF. The CDR3 nucleotides are TGTGCCAGCAGTTTAAGGGTACGTGAGACCCAGTACTTC.

This clonotype was picked up many times. The gene calls are TRBV9 and TRBJ2-7; 8 bases align to TRBD2. The germline CDR1 and CDR2 sequences are SGDLS and YYNGEE. V lost 2 bases, J lost 0 bases, and 13 bases stayed unmatched. The CDR3 runs 18 residues. The CDR3 sequence is CASSVGLAGLESSYEQYF. DNA for the CDR3: TGTGCCAGCAGCGTTGGGCTAGCGGGCCTTGAAAGCTCCTACGAGCAGTACTTC.

This clonotype showed up just a few times. The rearrangement uses TRBV12-3 or TRBV12-4 and TRBJ1-2; 7 nucleotides line up with TRBD1. This CDR3 is built from 13 residues. With 1 base clipped from V and 8 bases from J, the junction kept 4 bases outside the gene matches. CDR3 nucleotide sequence: TGTGCCAGCAGTTTAGAGAGGGGGCGCGGCTACACCTTC. This gives the protein CASSLERGRGYTF.

The CDR3 is CSAPFRPPVMNTEAFF. The CDR3, as DNA: TGCAGTGCTCCTTTCCGGCCTCCAGTAATGAACACTGAAGCTTTCTTT. The gene calls are TRBV20-1 and TRBJ1-1; D not resolved. The V end was cut by 5 bases, the J end by 0 bases, with 19 bases between. Germline V lookup: CDR1 DFQATT, CDR2 SNEGSKA (reference sequence). The CDR3 spans 16 residues.

This clonotype was picked up many times. The gene calls are TRBV7-2 and TRBJ2-7; D gene uncertain. This CDR3 spans 11 amino acids. Trimming left V 2 bases short and J 5 bases short, with 4 bases between. Germline V gives CDR1 SGHTA, CDR2 FQGNSA. The CDR3 DNA reads as TGTGCCAGCAGCTTATGGGACGAGCAGTACTTC. Amino acid sequence: CASSLWDEQYF.

This chain connects TRBV7-2 to TRBJ2-3; a possible D gene is TRBD1 (5 bases). The CDR3 length is 14 residues. The germline V gene encodes CDR1 SGHTA and CDR2 FQGNSA. V lost 7 bases and J 5 bases, leaving 16 bases between the germline ends. Here the CDR3 reads CASIQGPSGDTQYF. DNA for the CDR3: TGTGCCAGCATTCAGGGCCCTTCGGGAGATACGCAGTATTTT.

The rearrangement links TRBV20-1 to TRBJ2-3; TRBD2 agrees at 10 bases. V trimming: 3 bases; J trimming: 7 bases; junction bases outside the gene matches: 10. CDR1 is DFQATT and CDR2 is SNEGSKA in the germline V gene (reference sequence). This CDR3 spans 15 amino acids. CDR3 in DNA: TGCAGTGCTAGTGTCCCTAGCGGGAGCTCTCATACGCAGTATTTT. It is translated as CSASVPSGSSHTQYF.

The chain couples TRBV2 to TRBJ1-5; unclear D gene. The CDR3 has 14 amino acids. Germline loops: CDR1 SNHLY, CDR2 FYNNEI. V was cut by 6 bases and J by 0 bases, with 9 bases left in between. This CDR3 is CASSGLNSNQPQHF. In nucleotides, the CDR3 is TGTGCCAGCAGCGGACTGAATAGCAATCAGCCCCAGCATTTT.

The V and J genes are TRBV10-3 and TRBJ2-1; possible D gene TRBD1, 6 bases. V was clipped by 5 bases and J by 0 bases, with 11 bases between them. Per the germline V gene, CDR1 is ENHRY and CDR2 is SYGVKD. This CDR3 comprises 15 residues. The CDR3 reads CAISRTESSYNEQFF. CDR3 in DNA: TGTGCCATCAGTAGGACAGAGAGCTCCTACAATGAGCAGTTCTTC.

This chain's CDR3 is CASSFKTDTHYEQYF. The CDR3 DNA is TGTGCCAGCAGCTTCAAGACAGACACCCACTACGAGCAGTACTTC. The chain combines TRBV7-2 with TRBJ2-7; TRBD1 might be the D (5 bases). CDR3 length: 15 residues. The ends were cut back, 3 bases at V and 3 bases at J, with 15 bases in the middle. Germline V gene sequence: CDR1 SGHTA, CDR2 FQGNSA. The full variable domain, with the rest looked up from reference TRBV7-2 and TRBJ2-7, is GAGVSQSPSNKVTEKGKDVELRCDPISGHTALYWYRQSLGQGLEFLIYFQGNSAPDKSGLPSDRFSAERTGGSVSTLTIQRTQQEDSAVYLCASSFKTDTHYEQYFGPGTRLTVT.

The V gene is TRBV2, the J gene TRBJ2-5; 9 nucleotides match TRBD1. This CDR3 comprises 13 residues. Looked up from germline, CDR1 is SNHLY and CDR2 is FYNNEI. The ends lost 6 bases at V and 5 bases at J; junction bases unmatched: 4. The CDR3 coding sequence is TGTGCCAGCAGGGCGACAGGGGGTGAGACCCAGTACTTC. This gives the protein CASRATGGETQYF.

This chain links TRBV11-2 with TRBJ1-5; D remains unclear. Germline CDR1 and CDR2: SGHAT and FQNNGV. The CDR3 has 16 residues. V shed 1 base and J shed 0 bases, with 10 bases lying between them. CDR3 protein: CASSLVAGYSNQPQHF. The CDR3 nucleotides read TGTGCCAGCAGCTTAGTGGCGGGTTATAGCAATCAGCCCCAGCATTTT.

There are many counts of this clonotype. This chain links TRBV5-1 with TRBJ2-7, with D hard to call. Trimming shortened V by 1 base and J by 5 bases, and 4 bases separated the two germline ends. The CDR3 loop spans 11 amino acids. CDR1 is SGHRS and CDR2 is YFSETQ in the germline V gene. CDR3 sequence (DNA): TGCGCCAGCAGCTTGAGCGACGAGCAGTACTTC. It is translated as CASSLSDEQYF.

The J gene is TRBJ2-1, the V gene TRBV5-6, with D hard to call. V lost 3 bases to trimming and J lost 7 bases, with 8 bases between them. The V gene's germline CDR1 is SGHDT and CDR2 YYEEEE. CDR3 size: 12 residues. The CDR3 is CASSSDGNEQFF. For the CDR3, the DNA is TGTGCCAGCAGCTCTGATGGGAATGAGCAGTTCTTC. Full variable domain (remainder filled in from reference TRBV5-6 and TRBJ2-1): DAGVTQSPTHLIKTRGQQVTLRCSPKSGHDTVSWYQQALGQGPQFIFQYYEEEERQRGNFPDRFSGHQFPNYSSELNVNALLLGDSALYLCASSSDGNEQFFGPGTRLTVL.

This chain links TRBV14 with TRBJ2-1; the D gene could be TRBD1 or TRBD2 (6 bases each). The germline V and J ends were trimmed by 4 bases and 6 bases, with 16 bases remaining between them. Germline lookup yields CDR1 SGHDN and CDR2 FVKESK. The CDR3 contains 15 residues. The CDR3 DNA reads TGTGCCAGCAGCCCCTGGGGGGCACGCGGCAATGAGCAGTTCTTC. It specifies CASSPWGARGNEQFF.

The V and J genes are TRBV3-1 and TRBJ2-7; no clear D gene. The germline V gene has CDR1 LGHDT and CDR2 YNNKEL (reference sequence). The V end was cut by 0 bases, the J end by 9 bases, with 6 bases between. The CDR3 extends over 11 amino acids. CDR3 nucleotide sequence: TGTGCCAGCAGCCAAGATAGGCGGCAGTACTTC. This codes for CASSQDRRQYF.

This clonotype was counted only a few times. The chain employs TRBV5-5 and TRBJ2-2; 9 bases match TRBD1. The V gene's germline CDR1 is SGHKS and CDR2 YYEKEE (reference sequence). The V and J ends lost 3 bases and 0 bases, in that order; junction bases with no gene match: 9. The CDR3 sequence is 18 residues long. The CDR3 DNA follows: TGTGCCAGCAGCTACGCAGGCACAGGGGGCCCGAACACCGGGGAGCTGTTTTTT. This codes for CASSYAGTGGPNTGELFF.

This clonotype has just a few counts. The V call is TRBV27, the J call TRBJ1-6; D not resolved. V lost 3 bases and J lost 8, with 11 bases in between. This CDR3 region has 14 residues. The germline V gene has CDR1 MNHEY and CDR2 SMNVEV (reference sequence). The DNA of the CDR3 is TGTGCCAGCAGTTTCGGCAGACAAGATTCACCCCTCCACTTT. Its protein product is CASSFGRQDSPLHF.